These T cell receptor beta chains were read from a single sample in a study of T cell changes during pregnancy in multiple sclerosis. TCRdb's copy holds only in-frame clones and misses some; the assay was immunoSEQ multiplex PCR. The sample contains roughly 24,000 clones, more than 85% of which appear only once. Material: CD4+ T cells from peripheral blood mononuclear cells, obtained in the second trimester of pregnancy. These receptors were taken from a female donor in good health, enrolled as a control in a pregnancy study. The CDR3 runs from the conserved cysteine through the conserved F or W. A D gene is named only where the DNA matches it firmly. Size values are once, few and many counts, or a class for expanded clones, and some rows have none.

clone size: NA; D gene: NA; V gene: TRBV9; J gene: TRBJ1-3; CDR3 protein: CASSQGAGAGNTIYF; CDR3 DNA: TGTGCCAGCAGCCAAGGGGCTGGAGCTGGAAACACCATATATTTT
clone size: NA; D gene: NA; V gene: TRBV6-5; J gene: TRBJ1-5; CDR3 protein: CASSYVGPGQNQPQHF; CDR3 DNA: TGTGCCAGCAGTTACGTCGGGCCAGGGCAGAATCAGCCCCAGCATTTT
clone size: NA; D gene: NA; V gene: TRBV29-1; J gene: TRBJ2-2; CDR3 protein: CSVVASAGELFF; CDR3 DNA: TGCAGCGTTGTGGCTAGCGCCGGGGAGCTGTTTTTT
clone size: NA; D gene: TRBD1; V gene: TRBV9; J gene: TRBJ2-2; CDR3 protein: CASSVARDRGEGTGELFF; CDR3 DNA: TGTGCCAGCAGCGTAGCCAGGGACAGGGGAGAGGGCACCGGGGAGCTGTTTTTT
clone size: NA; D gene: TRBD2; V gene: TRBV7-2; J gene: TRBJ2-1; CDR3 protein: CASRAGGAANEQFF; CDR3 DNA: TGTGCCAGCCGTGCCGGGGGGGCGGCAAATGAGCAGTTCTTC
clone size: NA; D gene: NA; V gene: TRBV7-9; J gene: TRBJ1-1; CDR3 protein: CASSLETRNTEAFF; CDR3 DNA: TGTGCCAGCAGCTTAGAAACCAGGAACACTGAAGCTTTCTTT
clone size: NA; D gene: TRBD1; V gene: TRBV28; J gene: TRBJ1-3; CDR3 protein: CASRRPGTGGNTIYF; CDR3 DNA: TGTGCCAGCAGACGCCCCGGGACAGGGGGAAACACCATATATTTT
clone size: NA; D gene: TRBD1; V gene: TRBV18; J gene: TRBJ1-2; CDR3 protein: CASSPETGGNYGYTF; CDR3 DNA: TGTGCCAGCTCACCGGAAACAGGGGGGAACTATGGCTACACCTTC
clone size: NA; D gene: NA; V gene: TRBV9; J gene: TRBJ1-2; CDR3 protein: CASSVQGSNYGYTF; CDR3 DNA: TGTGCCAGCAGCGTCCAGGGTTCTAACTATGGCTACACCTTC
clone size: NA; D gene: NA; V gene: TRBV18; J gene: TRBJ1-3; CDR3 protein: CASSPPAGANTIYF; CDR3 DNA: TGTGCCAGCTCACCACCGGCTGGAGCAAACACCATATATTTT
clone size: NA; D gene: TRBD2; V gene: TRBV7-8; J gene: TRBJ2-7; CDR3 protein: CASSLTPGLAGVRSYEQYF; CDR3 DNA: TGTGCCAGCAGCTTAACACCGGGACTAGCGGGGGTCCGATCCTACGAGCAGTACTTC
clone size: NA; D gene: NA; V gene: TRBV9; J gene: TRBJ1-3; CDR3 protein: CASSVVGAGTGNTIYF; CDR3 DNA: TGTGCCAGCAGCGTAGTGGGTGCAGGGACTGGAAACACCATATATTTT
clone size: NA; D gene: NA; V gene: TRBV1; J gene: TRBJ2-6; CDR3 protein: CTSSAQSRANVLTF; CDR3 DNA: TGCACCAGCAGTGCACAAAGTCGGGCCAACGTCCTGACTTTC
clone size: NA; D gene: NA; V gene: TRBV5-1; J gene: TRBJ1-4; CDR3 protein: CASSLATNEKLFF; CDR3 DNA: TGCGCCAGCAGCTTGGCGACTAATGAAAAACTGTTTTTT
clone size: NA; D gene: NA; V gene: TRBV7-9; J gene: TRBJ2-7; CDR3 protein: CASSLWQGLSYEQYF; CDR3 DNA: TGTGCCAGCAGCTTGTGGCAGGGGCTGTCCTACGAGCAGTACTTC
clone size: NA; D gene: NA; V gene: TRBV9; J gene: TRBJ2-3; CDR3 protein: CASSVDGAASTDTQYF; CDR3 DNA: TGTGCCAGCAGCGTAGACGGAGCGGCTAGCACAGATACGCAGTATTTT
clone size: NA; D gene: TRBD1; V gene: TRBV6-6; J gene: TRBJ1-1; CDR3 protein: CASSVRDSTEAFF; CDR3 DNA: TGTGCCAGCAGTGTACGGGACAGCACTGAAGCTTTCTTT
clone size: NA; D gene: NA; V gene: TRBV4-2; J gene: TRBJ1-2; CDR3 protein: CASSQVPPGNYGYTF; CDR3 DNA: TGTGCCAGCAGCCAAGTGCCCCCGGGGAACTATGGCTACACCTTC
clone size: NA; D gene: TRBD1; V gene: TRBV10-2; J gene: TRBJ1-1; CDR3 protein: CAAIQGAEAFF; CDR3 DNA: TGCGCCGCAATCCAGGGGGCTGAAGCTTTCTTT
clone size: NA; D gene: TRBD1; V gene: TRBV5-1; J gene: TRBJ1-6; CDR3 protein: CASSLSPGGDSPLHF; CDR3 DNA: TGCGCCAGCAGCTTGAGTCCAGGGGGCGATTCACCCCTCCACTTT
clone size: NA; D gene: TRBD2; V gene: TRBV4-2; J gene: TRBJ2-7; CDR3 protein: CASSQGGASGSGSSYEQYF; CDR3 DNA: TGTGCCAGCAGCCAAGGAGGGGCTAGCGGGAGCGGGAGCTCCTACGAGCAGTACTTC
clone size: NA; D gene: NA; V gene: TRBV18; J gene: TRBJ1-1; CDR3 protein: CASSPRGQERVNTEAFF; CDR3 DNA: TGTGCCAGCTCACCAAGAGGGCAGGAGAGGGTGAACACTGAAGCTTTCTTT
clone size: once; D gene: TRBD1; V gene: TRBV7-6; J gene: TRBJ1-4; CDR3 protein: CASSRRQGATNEKLFF; CDR3 DNA: TGTGCCAGCAGCCGTAGACAGGGAGCAACTAATGAAAAACTGTTTTTT
clone size: NA; D gene: NA; V gene: TRBV19; J gene: TRBJ1-4; CDR3 protein: CASRGRRGDTNEKLFF; CDR3 DNA: TGTGCCAGTAGAGGGCGACGGGGGGACACTAATGAAAAACTGTTTTTT
clone size: NA; D gene: TRBD1; V gene: TRBV7-6; J gene: TRBJ2-5; CDR3 protein: CASSLAGDRGEETQYF; CDR3 DNA: TGTGCCAGCAGCTTAGCGGGGGACAGGGGGGAAGAGACCCAGTACTTC
clone size: NA; D gene: NA; V gene: TRBV6-6; J gene: TRBJ1-1; CDR3 protein: CASSLLGGTEAFF; CDR3 DNA: TGTGCCAGCAGCCTACTGGGAGGTACTGAAGCTTTCTTT
clone size: NA; D gene: NA; V gene: TRBV29-1; J gene: TRBJ2-3; CDR3 protein: CSVEVGGTSTDTQYF; CDR3 DNA: TGCAGCGTTGAAGTCGGAGGGACTAGCACAGATACGCAGTATTTT
clone size: NA; D gene: TRBD1; V gene: TRBV11-2; J gene: TRBJ2-2; CDR3 protein: CASSLGRQGAMELFF; CDR3 DNA: TGTGCCAGCAGCTTAGGGCGACAGGGGGCGATGGAGCTGTTTTTT
clone size: few; D gene: TRBD2; V gene: TRBV11-2; J gene: TRBJ2-1; CDR3 protein: CASSLISWPSGRYNEQFF; CDR3 DNA: TGTGCCAGCAGCCTTATCTCTTGGCCTAGCGGGAGATACAATGAGCAGTTCTTC
clone size: once; D gene: TRBD1; V gene: TRBV30; J gene: TRBJ2-6; CDR3 protein: CAWSVWGQGKAGANVLTF; CDR3 DNA: TGTGCCTGGAGTGTCTGGGGACAGGGGAAGGCTGGGGCCAACGTCCTGACTTTC
clone size: NA; D gene: NA; V gene: TRBV7-8; J gene: TRBJ1-5; CDR3 protein: CASSRRVLRHF; CDR3 DNA: TGTGCCAGCAGCCGCCGGGTCTTACGGCATTTT
clone size: NA; D gene: NA; V gene: TRBV28; J gene: TRBJ1-1; CDR3 protein: CASKNLEAFF; CDR3 DNA: TGTGCCAGCAAAAATCTTGAAGCTTTCTTT
clone size: once; D gene: NA; V gene: TRBV15; J gene: TRBJ2-1; CDR3 protein: CATSRDNWEQFF; CDR3 DNA: TGTGCCACCAGCAGAGATAACTGGGAGCAGTTCTTC
clone size: NA; D gene: NA; V gene: TRBV19; J gene: TRBJ1-1; CDR3 protein: CASSSQAMNTEAFF; CDR3 DNA: TGTGCCAGTAGTTCCCAGGCTATGAACACTGAAGCTTTCTTT
clone size: NA; D gene: TRBD1; V gene: TRBV28; J gene: TRBJ1-6; CDR3 protein: CASSATDRDNSPLHF; CDR3 DNA: TGTGCCAGCAGTGCCACGGACAGGGATAATTCACCCCTCCACTTT
clone size: NA; D gene: TRBD2; V gene: TRBV10-2; J gene: TRBJ2-2; CDR3 protein: CASIGGGRANTGELFF; CDR3 DNA: TGCGCCAGCATTGGAGGCGGGAGGGCCAACACCGGGGAGCTGTTTTTT
clone size: NA; D gene: NA; V gene: TRBV5-5; J gene: TRBJ1-1; CDR3 protein: CASSFRQGNAEAFF; CDR3 DNA: TGTGCCAGCAGCTTTAGGCAGGGGAACGCTGAAGCTTTCTTT
clone size: NA; D gene: TRBD2; V gene: TRBV5-4; J gene: TRBJ2-3; CDR3 protein: CASSGGLAGGGGTDTQYF; CDR3 DNA: TGTGCCAGCAGCGGCGGACTAGCGGGAGGGGGGGGAACAGATACGCAGTATTTT
clone size: NA; D gene: NA; V gene: TRBV2; J gene: TRBJ2-3; CDR3 protein: CASSEGGTDTQYF; CDR3 DNA: TGTGCCAGCAGTGAAGGCGGGACAGATACGCAGTATTTT
clone size: NA; D gene: NA; V gene: TRBV6-4; J gene: TRBJ1-6; CDR3 protein: CASSEGVSGSPLHF; CDR3 DNA: TGTGCCAGCAGTGAGGGGGTTAGCGGATCACCCCTCCACTTT
clone size: few; D gene: NA; V gene: TRBV6-1; J gene: TRBJ2-4; CDR3 protein: CASSERYRSRENIQYF; CDR3 DNA: TGTGCCAGCAGTGAAAGGTATCGGTCCAGGGAAAACATTCAGTACTTC
clone size: NA; D gene: TRBD1; V gene: TRBV6-5; J gene: TRBJ1-2; CDR3 protein: CASRRGTGSGYTF; CDR3 DNA: TGTGCCAGCAGACGTGGGACAGGTAGCGGCTACACCTTC
clone size: NA; D gene: NA; V gene: TRBV6-1; J gene: TRBJ2-7; CDR3 protein: CASSAYRDSYEQYF; CDR3 DNA: TGTGCCAGCAGTGCCTACCGGGACTCTTACGAGCAGTACTTC
clone size: NA; D gene: NA; V gene: TRBV27; J gene: TRBJ2-4; CDR3 protein: CASSYRGPVLAKNIQYF; CDR3 DNA: TGTGCCAGCAGTTATCGGGGTCCGGTGTTAGCCAAAAACATTCAGTACTTC
clone size: NA; D gene: NA; V gene: TRBV23-1; J gene: TRBJ2-7; CDR3 protein: CASSQSPVAYEQYF; CDR3 DNA: TGCGCCAGCAGTCAATCACCGGTGGCCTACGAGCAGTACTTC
clone size: NA; D gene: NA; V gene: TRBV7-2; J gene: TRBJ2-7; CDR3 protein: CASSLGSASSYEQYF; CDR3 DNA: TGTGCCAGCAGCTTGGGCTCCGCGAGCTCCTACGAGCAGTACTTC
clone size: NA; D gene: NA; V gene: TRBV30; J gene: TRBJ1-1; CDR3 protein: CAWREVAGANTEAFF; CDR3 DNA: TGTGCCTGGCGGGAGGTGGCAGGGGCGAACACTGAAGCTTTCTTT
clone size: NA; D gene: TRBD2; V gene: TRBV7-3; J gene: TRBJ2-1; CDR3 protein: CASSLTLIAGQGYEQFF; CDR3 DNA: TGTGCCAGCAGCTTAACGCTCATAGCGGGTCAGGGCTATGAGCAGTTCTTC
clone size: NA; D gene: NA; V gene: TRBV14; J gene: TRBJ1-4; CDR3 protein: CASSLGWSANEKLFF; CDR3 DNA: TGTGCCAGCAGCCTTGGGTGGAGTGCTAATGAAAAACTGTTTTTT